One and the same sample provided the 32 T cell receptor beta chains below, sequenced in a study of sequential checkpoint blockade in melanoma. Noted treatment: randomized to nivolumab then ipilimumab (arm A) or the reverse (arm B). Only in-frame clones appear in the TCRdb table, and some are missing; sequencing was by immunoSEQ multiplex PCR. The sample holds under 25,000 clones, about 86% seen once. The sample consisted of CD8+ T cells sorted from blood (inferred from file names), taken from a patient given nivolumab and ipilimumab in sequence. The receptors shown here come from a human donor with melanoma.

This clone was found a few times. CDR3 loop: CASSQVTGEQYF. The CDR3, as DNA: TGTGCCAGCAGCCAAGTTACCGGCGAGCAGTACTTC. This chain links TRBV14 with TRBJ2-7; D not certain. The CDR3 has 12 residues. V dropped 1 base and J dropped 6 bases, with 7 bases sitting between them. Germline loops: CDR1 SGHDN, CDR2 FVKESK.

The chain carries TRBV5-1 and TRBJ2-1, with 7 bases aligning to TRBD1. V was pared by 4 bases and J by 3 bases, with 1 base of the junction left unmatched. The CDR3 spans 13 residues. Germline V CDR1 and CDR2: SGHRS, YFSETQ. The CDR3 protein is CASSGDSYNEQFF. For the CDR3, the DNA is TGCGCCAGCAGCGGGGACAGCTACAATGAGCAGTTCTTC.

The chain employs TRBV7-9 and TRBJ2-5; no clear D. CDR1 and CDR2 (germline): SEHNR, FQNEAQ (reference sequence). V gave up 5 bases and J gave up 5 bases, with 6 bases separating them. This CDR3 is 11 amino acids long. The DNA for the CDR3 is TGTGCCAGCAGCCCCCGGGAGACCCAGTACTTC. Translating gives CASSPRETQYF.

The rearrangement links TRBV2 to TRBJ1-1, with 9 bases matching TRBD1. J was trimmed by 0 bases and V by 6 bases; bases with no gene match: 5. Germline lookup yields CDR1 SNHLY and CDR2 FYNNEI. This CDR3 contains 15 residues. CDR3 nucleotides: TGTGCCAGCAGGTCGGGACAGGGTATGAACACTGAAGCTTTCTTT. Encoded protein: CASRSGQGMNTEAFF.

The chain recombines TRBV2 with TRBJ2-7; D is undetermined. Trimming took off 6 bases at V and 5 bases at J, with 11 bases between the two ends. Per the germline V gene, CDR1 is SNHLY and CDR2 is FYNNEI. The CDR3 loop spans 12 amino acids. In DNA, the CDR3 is TGTGCCAGCAGGGTTGAGAGAGACGAGCAGTACTTC. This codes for CASRVERDEQYF.

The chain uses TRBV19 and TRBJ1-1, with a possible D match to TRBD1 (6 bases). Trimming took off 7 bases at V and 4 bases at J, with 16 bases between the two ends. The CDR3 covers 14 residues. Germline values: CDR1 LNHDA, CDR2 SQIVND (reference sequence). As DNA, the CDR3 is TGTGCCAGTATAAGAGGGGGATGGAGCACTGAAGCTTTCTTT. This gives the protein CASIRGGWSTEAFF.

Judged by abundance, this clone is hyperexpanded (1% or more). CDR3 in amino acids: CASSPSPGFEAFF. CDR3 coding DNA: TGTGCCAGCAGTCCATCCCCGGGGTTTGAAGCTTTCTTT. The chain carries TRBV27 and TRBJ1-1; D remains ambiguous. V dropped 5 bases and J dropped 7 bases, with 14 bases sitting between them. CDR1 is MNHEY, CDR2 SMNVEV, per germline (reference sequence). This CDR3 is 13 amino acids long.

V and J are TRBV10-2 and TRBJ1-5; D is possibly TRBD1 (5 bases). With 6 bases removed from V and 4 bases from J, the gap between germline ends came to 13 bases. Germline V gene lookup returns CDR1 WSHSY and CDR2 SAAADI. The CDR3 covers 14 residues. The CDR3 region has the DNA TGCGCCAGCAGCCCCGTGGGGGGGAATCAGCCCCAGCATTTT. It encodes CASSPVGGNQPQHF.

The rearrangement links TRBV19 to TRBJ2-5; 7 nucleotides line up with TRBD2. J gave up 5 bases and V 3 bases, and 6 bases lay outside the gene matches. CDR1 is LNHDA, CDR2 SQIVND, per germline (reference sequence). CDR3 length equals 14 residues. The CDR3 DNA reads TGTGCCAGTAGTATTCGGACTAGTAGGGAGACCCAGTACTTC. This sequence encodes CASSIRTSRETQYF.

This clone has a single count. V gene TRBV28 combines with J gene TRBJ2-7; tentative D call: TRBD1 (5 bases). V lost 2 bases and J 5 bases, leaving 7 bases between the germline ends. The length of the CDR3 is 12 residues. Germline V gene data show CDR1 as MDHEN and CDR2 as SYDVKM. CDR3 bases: TGTGCCAGCAGTTTAATGACAGACGAGCAGTACTTC. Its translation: CASSLMTDEQYF.

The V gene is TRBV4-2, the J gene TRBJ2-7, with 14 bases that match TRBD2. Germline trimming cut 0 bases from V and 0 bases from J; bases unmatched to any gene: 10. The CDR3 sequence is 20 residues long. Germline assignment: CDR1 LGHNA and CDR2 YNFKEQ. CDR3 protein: CASSQDLTSGRAGSSYEQYF. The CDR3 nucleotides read TGTGCCAGCAGCCAAGATTTGACTAGCGGGAGGGCCGGTAGCTCCTACGAGCAGTACTTC.

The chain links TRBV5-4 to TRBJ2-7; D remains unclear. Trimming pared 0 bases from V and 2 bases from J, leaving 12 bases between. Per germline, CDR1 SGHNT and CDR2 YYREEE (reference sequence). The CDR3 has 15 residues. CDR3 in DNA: TGTGCCAGCAGCTTGGACCTGGCGGAAACCTACGAGCAGTACTTC. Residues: CASSLDLAETYEQYF. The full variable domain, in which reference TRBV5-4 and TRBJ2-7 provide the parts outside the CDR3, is ETGVTQSPTHLIKTRGQQVTLRCSSQSGHNTVSWYQQALGQGPQFIFQYYREEENGRGNFPPRFSGLQFPNYSSELNVNALELDDSALYLCASSLDLAETYEQYFGPGTRLTVT.

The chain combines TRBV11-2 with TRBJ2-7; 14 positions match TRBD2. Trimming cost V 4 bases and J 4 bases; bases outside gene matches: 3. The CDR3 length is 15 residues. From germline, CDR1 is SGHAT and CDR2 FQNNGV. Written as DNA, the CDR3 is TGTGCCAGCAGCTCCGGACTAGCGGGGGGTTACGAGCAGTACTTC. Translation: CASSSGLAGGYEQYF. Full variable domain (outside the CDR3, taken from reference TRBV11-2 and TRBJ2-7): EAGVAQSPRYKIIEKRQSVAFWCNPISGHATLYWYQQILGQGPKLLIQFQNNGVVDDSQLPKDRFSAERLKGVDSTLKIQPAKLEDSAVYLCASSSGLAGGYEQYFGPGTRLTVT.

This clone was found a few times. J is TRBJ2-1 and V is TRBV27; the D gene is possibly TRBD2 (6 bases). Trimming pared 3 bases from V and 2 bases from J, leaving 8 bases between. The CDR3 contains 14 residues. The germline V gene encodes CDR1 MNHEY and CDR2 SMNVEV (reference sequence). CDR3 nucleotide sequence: TGTGCCAGCAGTTTGGGGGGAACCTACAATGAGCAGTTCTTC. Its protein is CASSLGGTYNEQFF.

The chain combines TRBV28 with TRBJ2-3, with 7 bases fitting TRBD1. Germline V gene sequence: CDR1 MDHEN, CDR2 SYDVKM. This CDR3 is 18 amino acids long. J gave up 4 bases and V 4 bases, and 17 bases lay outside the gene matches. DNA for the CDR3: TGTGCCAGCAGTTCCCCTACCGATAGGGACAGCCCCCCAGATACGCAGTATTTT. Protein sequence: CASSSPTDRDSPPDTQYF.

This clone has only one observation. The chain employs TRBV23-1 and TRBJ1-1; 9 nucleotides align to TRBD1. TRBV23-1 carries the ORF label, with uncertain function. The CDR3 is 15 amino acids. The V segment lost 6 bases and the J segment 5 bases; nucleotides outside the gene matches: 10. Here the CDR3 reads CASSVRRDRVTEAFF. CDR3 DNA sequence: TGCGCCAGCAGCGTAAGGCGGGACAGGGTTACTGAAGCTTTCTTT.

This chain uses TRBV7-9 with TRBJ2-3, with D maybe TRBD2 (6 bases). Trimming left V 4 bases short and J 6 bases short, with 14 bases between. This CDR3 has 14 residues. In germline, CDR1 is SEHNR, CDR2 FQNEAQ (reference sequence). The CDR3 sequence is CASSSGLMIDTQYF. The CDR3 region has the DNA TGTGCCAGCAGCTCGGGACTGATGATTGATACGCAGTATTTT.

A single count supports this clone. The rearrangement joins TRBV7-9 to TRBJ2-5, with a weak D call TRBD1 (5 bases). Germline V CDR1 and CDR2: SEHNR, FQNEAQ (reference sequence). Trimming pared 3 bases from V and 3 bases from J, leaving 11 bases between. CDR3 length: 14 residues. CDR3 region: CASSFLLGEETQYF. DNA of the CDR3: TGTGCCAGCAGCTTCCTGTTAGGGGAAGAGACCCAGTACTTC.

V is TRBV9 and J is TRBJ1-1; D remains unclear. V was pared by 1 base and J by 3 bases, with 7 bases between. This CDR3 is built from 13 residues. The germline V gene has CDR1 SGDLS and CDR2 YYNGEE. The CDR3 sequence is CASSVSGYTEAFF. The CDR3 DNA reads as TGTGCCAGCAGCGTATCCGGGTACACTGAAGCTTTCTTT.

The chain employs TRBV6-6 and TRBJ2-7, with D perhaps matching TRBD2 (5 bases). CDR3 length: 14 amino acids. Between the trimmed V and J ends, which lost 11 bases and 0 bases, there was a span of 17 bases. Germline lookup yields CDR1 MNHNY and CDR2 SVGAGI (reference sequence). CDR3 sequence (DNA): TGTGCCTCCACCCCGGGGTTGAGCTCCTACGAGCAGTACTTC. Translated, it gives CASTPGLSSYEQYF.

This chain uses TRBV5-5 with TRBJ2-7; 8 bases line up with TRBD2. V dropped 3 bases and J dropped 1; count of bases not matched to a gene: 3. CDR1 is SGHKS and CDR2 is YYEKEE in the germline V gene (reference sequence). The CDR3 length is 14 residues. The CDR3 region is CASSSGGGSYEQYF. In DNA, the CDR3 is TGTGCCAGCAGCTCCGGGGGGGGGTCCTACGAGCAGTACTTC.

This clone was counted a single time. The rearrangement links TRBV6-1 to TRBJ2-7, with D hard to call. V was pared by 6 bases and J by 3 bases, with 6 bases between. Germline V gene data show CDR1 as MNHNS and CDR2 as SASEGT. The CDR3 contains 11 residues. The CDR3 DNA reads TGTGCCAGCAGCGACTTCTACGAGCAGTACTTC. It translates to CASSDFYEQYF.

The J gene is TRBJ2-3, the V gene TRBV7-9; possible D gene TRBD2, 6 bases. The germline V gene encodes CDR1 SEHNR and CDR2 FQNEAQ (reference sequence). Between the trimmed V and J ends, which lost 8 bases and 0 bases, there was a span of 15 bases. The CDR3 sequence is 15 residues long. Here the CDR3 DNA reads TGTGCCAGCGCCTCGGGGGTAGTGAGCACAGATACGCAGTATTTT. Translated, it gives CASASGVVSTDTQYF.

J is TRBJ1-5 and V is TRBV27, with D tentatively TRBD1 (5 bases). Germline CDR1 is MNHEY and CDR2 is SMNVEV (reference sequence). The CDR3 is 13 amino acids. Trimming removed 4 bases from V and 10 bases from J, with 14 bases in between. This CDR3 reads CASSSTASNPQHF. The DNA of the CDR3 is TGTGCCAGCAGTTCGACAGCTAGTAACCCCCAGCATTTT.

CDR3 in amino acids: CSLGGLDTEAFF. DNA for the CDR3: TGCAGCTTGGGGGGATTGGACACTGAAGCTTTCTTT. The chain employs TRBV29-1 and TRBJ1-1; D is possibly TRBD1 (5 bases). Germline V gene data show CDR1 as SQVTM and CDR2 as ANQGSEA. The CDR3 has 12 amino acids. V was cut by 8 bases and J by 3 bases, with 13 bases left in between.

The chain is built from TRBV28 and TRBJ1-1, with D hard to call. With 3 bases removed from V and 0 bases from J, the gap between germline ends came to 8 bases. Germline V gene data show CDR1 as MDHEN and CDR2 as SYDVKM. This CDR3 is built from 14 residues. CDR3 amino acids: CASSFRVMNTEAFF. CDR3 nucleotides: TGTGCCAGCAGTTTCCGGGTTATGAACACTGAAGCTTTCTTT.

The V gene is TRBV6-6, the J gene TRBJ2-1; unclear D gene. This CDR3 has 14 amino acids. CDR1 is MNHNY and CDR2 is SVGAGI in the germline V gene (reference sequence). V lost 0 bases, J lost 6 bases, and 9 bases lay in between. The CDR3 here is CASSYSRVGNEQFF. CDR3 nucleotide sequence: TGTGCCAGCAGTTACTCTCGGGTAGGCAATGAGCAGTTCTTC.

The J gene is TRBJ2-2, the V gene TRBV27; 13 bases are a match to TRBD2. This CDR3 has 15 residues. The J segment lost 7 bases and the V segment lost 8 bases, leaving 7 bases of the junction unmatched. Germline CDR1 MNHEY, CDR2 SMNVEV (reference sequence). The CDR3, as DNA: TGTGCCAGCCACCCGGGACTAGCGGGATACGGGGAGCTGTTTTTT. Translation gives CASHPGLAGYGELFF.

The CDR3: CASSLGTGAMNEQYF. The CDR3 nucleotides read TGTGCCAGCAGCTTAGGGACAGGGGCAATGAACGAGCAGTACTTC. The V call is TRBV11-2, the J call TRBJ2-7; 9 nucleotides agree with TRBD1. CDR1 is SGHAT, CDR2 FQNNGV, per germline. The CDR3 length is 15 residues. V lost 1 base to trimming and J lost 5 bases; unmatched junction nucleotides: 6.

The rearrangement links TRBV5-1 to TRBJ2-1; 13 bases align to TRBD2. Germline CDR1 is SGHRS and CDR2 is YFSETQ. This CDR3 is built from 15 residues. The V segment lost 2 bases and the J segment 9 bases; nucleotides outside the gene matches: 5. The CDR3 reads CASSFELAGGTEQFF. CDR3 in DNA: TGCGCCAGCAGCTTCGAACTAGCGGGAGGGACTGAGCAGTTCTTC.

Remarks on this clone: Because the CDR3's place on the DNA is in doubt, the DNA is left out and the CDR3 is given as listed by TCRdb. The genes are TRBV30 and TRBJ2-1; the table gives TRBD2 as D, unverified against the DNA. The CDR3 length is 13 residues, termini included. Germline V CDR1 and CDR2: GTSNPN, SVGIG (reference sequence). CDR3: CAWSVASGSPPVF.

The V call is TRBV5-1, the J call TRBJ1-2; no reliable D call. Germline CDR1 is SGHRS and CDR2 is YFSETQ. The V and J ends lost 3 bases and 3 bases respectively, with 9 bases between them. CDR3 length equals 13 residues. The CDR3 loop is CASSSGRDYGYTF. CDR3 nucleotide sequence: TGCGCCAGCAGCTCCGGGAGGGACTATGGCTACACCTTC. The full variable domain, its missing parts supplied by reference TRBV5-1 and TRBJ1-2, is KAGVTQTPRYLIKTRGQQVTLSCSPISGHRSVSWYQQTPGQGLQFLFEYFSETQRNKGNFPGRFSGRQFSNSRSEMNVSTLELGDSALYLCASSSGRDYGYTFGSGTRLTVV.